The clone carrying this T cell receptor beta chain appeared many times. Its target is unknown. Amplification of TCR beta CDR3 regions used RNA as the template. A first-round RT-PCR of the TCR CDR3 used the HTBI primer set. TCRdb itself ran the multiplex PCR reads through MiXCR, one entry per CDR3 protein. Seen here are a few hundred thousand distinct CDR3 sequences, about 14% observed once, and the top ten hold about 19%. This sample stems from a study of T cells in Graves' hyperthyroidism and ophthalmopathy. Broader study findings: The model forecast ophthalmopathy, anticipating it by a median roughly 6 months before onset. Ophthalmopathy stood apart from stable hyperthyroidism in a 13 V-J model.

Based on clinical symptoms, serum thyroxine and TRAb, thyroid ultrasound and orbital computed tomography, diagnoses were reached. Sequencing was carried out using blood. This TCR derives from a woman aged 25-40 years with Graves' ophthalmopathy.

This chain's CDR3 is CASSPNTEAFF. As DNA, the CDR3 is TGTGCCAGCTCCCCTAACACTGAAGCTTTCTTT. The chain carries TRBV6-1 and TRBJ1-1; D is uncertain. The CDR3 has 11 amino acids. The germline CDR1 and CDR2 sequences are MNHNS and SASEGT. V lost 8 bases and J lost 2, with 6 bases in between.